The 28 T cell receptor beta chains given below trace back to one sample, sequenced in a study of T cells in Graves' hyperthyroidism and ophthalmopathy. RNA transcripts served as the template for amplifying TCR beta CDR3 regions. In the first-round RT-PCR of the TCR CDR3, the HTBI primer set was used. TCRdb itself ran the multiplex PCR reads through MiXCR, one entry per CDR3 protein. The repertoire holds 400,000 to 550,000 distinct CDR3 sequences, roughly 25% seen once, with around 10% in the top ten. What was sequenced was blood. These receptors came from a woman aged 30 to 39 with Graves' ophthalmopathy.

In this sample, this clonotype turned up many times. CDR3 sequence: CASRDGTPNQPQHF. The DNA of the CDR3 is TGTGCCAGCAGAGACGGGACACCCAATCAGCCCCAGCATTTT. The chain combines TRBV12-3 or TRBV12-4 with TRBJ1-5, with a weak D call TRBD1 (6 bases). Trimming took off 6 bases at V and 3 bases at J, with 12 bases between the two ends. The CDR3 contains 14 residues.

This chain links TRBV7-9 with TRBJ2-5, with a tentative D call TRBD1 (6 bases). Between the trimmed V and J ends, which lost 4 bases and 4 bases, there was a span of 16 bases. The CDR3 consists of 15 residues. Germline-derived CDR1 and CDR2 are SEHNR and FQNEAQ (reference sequence). Here the CDR3 DNA reads TGTGCCAGCAGCTCAAATCTACAGGGAATAGAGACCCAGTACTTC. It codes for CASSSNLQGIETQYF.

This clonotype was counted ten times or more. The CDR3 sequence: CATSDEGGAGTEAFF. CDR3 coding DNA: TGTGCCACCAGTGATGAGGGGGGCGCGGGTACTGAAGCTTTCTTT. The rearrangement links TRBV24-1 to TRBJ1-1, with TRBD1 as a possible D gene (6 bases). In germline, CDR1 is KGHDR, CDR2 SFDVKD. Trimming took 3 bases from V and 5 from J, leaving 15 bases between them. The CDR3 consists of 15 residues.

The chain employs TRBV7-9 and TRBJ1-1; D is uncertain. Germline V lookup: CDR1 SEHNR, CDR2 FQNEAQ (reference sequence). Trimming pared 1 base from V and 10 bases from J, leaving 13 bases between. The CDR3 is 13 residues long. The CDR3 loop is CASSLGWREGAFF. The CDR3 DNA follows: TGTGCCAGCAGCTTAGGTTGGCGGGAAGGAGCTTTCTTT.

The gene calls are TRBV7-8 and TRBJ2-5, with 9 bases that match TRBD1. Trimming at V came to 5 bases and at J to 4 bases, leaving 8 bases not matched to a gene. Germline lookup yields CDR1 SGHVS and CDR2 FQNEAQ. This CDR3 comprises 15 residues. Here the CDR3 reads CASSPPGTGRETQYF. As DNA, the CDR3 is TGTGCCAGCAGCCCCCCCGGGACAGGGCGAGAGACCCAGTACTTC.

This clonotype was counted ten times or more. This sequence joins TRBV6-2 or TRBV6-3 and TRBJ2-2; no definite D call. V shed 1 base and J shed 6 bases, with 3 bases lying between them. Germline loops: CDR1 MNHEY, CDR2 SVGEGT. The CDR3 is 12 amino acids. This CDR3 is CASSYLSGELFF. CDR3 sequence (DNA): TGTGCCAGCAGTTACTTGTCCGGGGAGCTGTTTTTT.

This clonotype was observed many times. The rearrangement uses TRBV12-3 or TRBV12-4 and TRBJ1-3; the D gene is possibly TRBD1 (5 bases). The CDR3 loop spans 18 amino acids. Trimming cost V 3 bases and J 8 bases, with 26 bases left between them. This CDR3 is CASSFRRGVLEDGHTIYF. DNA for the CDR3: TGTGCCAGCAGTTTCAGAAGAGGGGTTTTAGAGGATGGGCACACCATATATTTT.

This clonotype was detected once. V is TRBV20-1 and J is TRBJ2-5; no clear D. Germline-derived CDR1 and CDR2 are DFQATT and SNEGSKA (reference sequence). V was shortened by 3 bases and J by 0 bases, with 8 bases between the two germline ends. The CDR3 is 13 amino acids. The CDR3 region is CSASSGDQETQYF. The CDR3 DNA sequence: TGCAGTGCTAGCAGTGGCGACCAAGAGACCCAGTACTTC.

V usage is TRBV20-1 and J usage is TRBJ1-5; 8 nucleotides match TRBD1. This CDR3 contains 15 residues. Germline CDR1 and CDR2: DFQATT and SNEGSKA (reference sequence). Trimming cost V 5 bases and J 2 bases; bases outside gene matches: 8. The CDR3 reads CSALDRVVGNQPQHF. Written as DNA, the CDR3 is TGCAGTGCTTTGGACAGGGTCGTCGGCAATCAGCCCCAGCATTTT.

This clonotype showed up just once. The rearrangement uses TRBV20-1 and TRBJ2-7; D possibly corresponds to TRBD2 (6 bases). Looked up from germline, CDR1 is DFQATT and CDR2 is SNEGSKA (reference sequence). The CDR3 is 11 residues long. With 5 bases removed from V and 4 bases from J, the gap between germline ends came to 9 bases. The CDR3 region has the DNA TGCAGTGCTGAGACTAGATACGAGCAGTACTTC. It encodes CSAETRYEQYF.

This clonotype was counted many times. The rearrangement uses TRBV6-1 and TRBJ1-1; a weak D match, TRBD1 (5 bases). CDR3 length: 14 amino acids. The V end was cut by 3 bases, the J end by 2 bases, with 10 bases between. CDR1 and CDR2 from the germline V gene are MNHNS and SASEGT. Here the CDR3 DNA reads TGTGCCAGCAGTGACTTAGACAGCAACACTGAAGCTTTCTTT. Protein: CASSDLDSNTEAFF.

This clonotype appeared many times. The chain links TRBV5-1 to TRBJ2-7; the D is unclear. CDR1 and CDR2 (germline): SGHRS, YFSETQ. Trimming left V 1 base short and J 3 bases short, with 11 bases between. There are 14 residues in the CDR3. The CDR3 bases are TGCGCCAGCAGCTTGTCGACAAACGTCTACGAGCAGTACTTC. Its translation is CASSLSTNVYEQYF.

This clonotype has ten or more counts. The V call is TRBV27, the J call TRBJ2-7; 9 bases match TRBD2. The trim removed 7 bases at V and 6 bases at J, leaving 10 bases unmatched. The CDR3 contains 14 residues. Germline assignment: CDR1 MNHEY and CDR2 SMNVEV (reference sequence). The CDR3 DNA reads TGTGCCAGCACGGCAGGGACTAGCTTCGGCGAGCAGTACTTC. As protein: CASTAGTSFGEQYF.

Many counts were recorded for this clonotype. The rearrangement joins TRBV14 to TRBJ2-7; D is uncertain. Germline V CDR1 and CDR2: SGHDN, FVKESK. The ends were cut back, 1 base at V and 3 bases at J, with 10 bases in the middle. The CDR3 loop spans 14 amino acids. The CDR3 loop reads CASSQGSPHYEQYF. CDR3 nucleotide sequence: TGTGCCAGCAGCCAAGGCAGTCCGCACTACGAGCAGTACTTC. The full variable domain, in which reference TRBV14 and TRBJ2-7 provide the parts outside the CDR3, is EAGVTQFPSHSVIEKGQTVTLRCDPISGHDNLYWYRRVMGKEIKFLLHFVKESKQDESGMPNNRFLAERTGGTYSTLKVQPAELEDSGVYFCASSQGSPHYEQYFGPGTRLTVT.

This clonotype was observed at least ten times. The chain has TRBV14 and TRBJ2-7; a weak D match, TRBD1 (6 bases). The CDR3 loop spans 13 amino acids. V was shortened by 4 bases and J by 3 bases, with 10 bases between the two germline ends. Germline-derived CDR1 and CDR2 are SGHDN and FVKESK. CDR3 amino acids: CASSPTGYYEQYF. Written as DNA, the CDR3 is TGTGCCAGCAGCCCGACAGGTTACTACGAGCAGTACTTC.

This clonotype was found many times. The chain joins TRBV20-1 to TRBJ1-6, with TRBD1 matching 7 bases. With 3 bases clipped from V and 10 bases from J, the junction kept 9 bases outside the gene matches. Germline V gene sequence: CDR1 DFQATT, CDR2 SNEGSKA (reference sequence). This CDR3 spans 14 amino acids. The CDR3 region has the DNA TGCAGTGCTAGCTTTGACAGGGTTAAGTCACCCCTCCACTTT. It yields the protein CSASFDRVKSPLHF.

A single count supports this clonotype. A much larger clone lies one base from this, so it may be a read error. The chain uses TRBV28 and TRBJ2-7, with 7 bases matching TRBD2. V lost 5 bases to trimming and J lost 3 bases; unmatched junction nucleotides: 7. CDR1 is MDHEN and CDR2 is SYDVKM in the germline V gene. CDR3 length: 14 amino acids. The CDR3 is CASSTMGGIYEQYF. The CDR3 DNA is TGTGCCAGCAGTACTATGGGGGGGATCTACGAGCAGTACTTC.

This clonotype came up a few times. The V and J genes are TRBV6-5 and TRBJ1-1; D is ambiguous. This CDR3 contains 15 residues. V gave up 0 bases and J gave up 1 base, with 9 bases separating them. Germline lookup yields CDR1 MNHEY and CDR2 SVGAGI. CDR3 residues: CASSYSISSNTEAFF. The DNA for the CDR3 is TGTGCCAGCAGTTACTCGATCAGTTCGAACACTGAAGCTTTCTTT.

The chain is built from TRBV30 and TRBJ1-1; possibly TRBD1 for D (6 bases). Between the trimmed V and J ends, which lost 4 bases and 6 bases, there was a span of 15 bases. Germline V gene sequence: CDR1 GTSNPN, CDR2 SVGIG (reference sequence). The CDR3 contains 13 residues. CDR3 coding DNA: TGTGCCTGGATCGGCTTGGGGGCGTCTGAAGCTTTCTTT. Protein: CAWIGLGASEAFF.

This clonotype was seen repeatedly, ten times or more. The genes are TRBV18 and TRBJ1-1, with 10 positions matching TRBD1. Germline V gene data show CDR1 as KGHSH and CDR2 as LQKENI. This CDR3 comprises 15 residues. The trim removed 5 bases at V and 5 bases at J, leaving 8 bases unmatched. CDR3 nucleotides: TGTGCCAGCTCAGAGGGACAGGGGCGGTGGACTGAAGCTTTCTTT. As protein: CASSEGQGRWTEAFF.

This clonotype was recorded many times. This rearrangement joins TRBV20-1 to TRBJ1-5, with 8 bases fitting TRBD1. The CDR3 has 14 residues. Germline CDR1 DFQATT, CDR2 SNEGSKA (reference sequence). The ends lost 4 bases at V and 7 bases at J; junction bases unmatched: 9. CDR3 sequence: CSATTGEVRQPQHF. In nucleotides, the CDR3 is TGCAGTGCTACGACAGGGGAAGTGCGACAGCCCCAGCATTTT.

This clonotype has ten or more counts. The chain uses TRBV11-2 and TRBJ2-2; D may be TRBD1 (5 bases). Germline values: CDR1 SGHAT, CDR2 FQNNGV. The CDR3 covers 16 residues. Trimming took off 5 bases at V and 0 bases at J, with 13 bases between the two ends. The CDR3 reads CASSPTTVANTGELFF. As DNA, the CDR3 is TGTGCCAGCAGCCCAACGACAGTAGCGAACACCGGGGAGCTGTTTTTT. Variable domain in full (rest from reference TRBV11-2 and TRBJ2-2): EAGVAQSPRYKIIEKRQSVAFWCNPISGHATLYWYQQILGQGPKLLIQFQNNGVVDDSQLPKDRFSAERLKGVDSTLKIQPAKLEDSAVYLCASSPTTVANTGELFFGEGSRLTVL.

This clonotype came up a few times. V usage is TRBV2 and J usage is TRBJ1-2, with 7 bases identical to TRBD1. Germline CDR1 is SNHLY and CDR2 is FYNNEI. The CDR3 runs 16 residues. V shed 6 bases, J shed 4 bases, and the junction held 14 bases outside the gene matches. The CDR3 here is CASSSYEGGAGYGYTF. The CDR3 region has the DNA TGTGCCAGCAGCTCATACGAAGGGGGCGCGGGCTATGGCTACACCTTC.

Ten or more counts support this clonotype. The chain is built from TRBV12-3 or TRBV12-4 and TRBJ1-5; the D is unclear. The CDR3 is 14 residues long. Between the trimmed V and J ends, which lost 5 bases and 4 bases, there was a span of 12 bases. CDR3 sequence reads: CASSRMVQNQPQHF. The CDR3 DNA is TGTGCCAGCAGTCGTATGGTACAGAATCAGCCCCAGCATTTT.

This clonotype was seen more than once but under ten times. The V and J genes are TRBV20-1 and TRBJ2-2; TRBD2 matches 8 bases. CDR1 and CDR2 (germline): DFQATT, SNEGSKA (reference sequence). Unmatched junction bases numbered 6, after V lost 3 bases and J lost 3 bases. The CDR3 is 15 residues long. As DNA, the CDR3 is TGCAGTGCTAGGCGGGGGGAGCGGGACACCGGGGAGCTGTTTTTT. It encodes CSARRGERDTGELFF.

This clonotype was seen many times. The chain has TRBV6-2 or TRBV6-3 and TRBJ2-7; the D gene is possibly TRBD1 (8 bases). V was trimmed by 6 bases and J by 3 bases, leaving 18 bases between them. The CDR3 extends over 15 amino acids. Germline CDR1 MNHEY, CDR2 SVGEGT. The CDR3 DNA is TGTGCCAGCAGGTCACAGGGGGGGAAAAACTACGAGCAGTACTTC. Translated: CASRSQGGKNYEQYF.

This clonotype came up many times. V usage is TRBV2 and J usage is TRBJ1-2, with 10 bases that match TRBD1. The CDR3 totals 14 residues. Per germline, CDR1 SNHLY and CDR2 FYNNEI. Trimming cost V 5 bases and J 4 bases; bases outside gene matches: 4. The CDR3 spells CASSWGQGPYGYTF. In DNA, the CDR3 is TGTGCCAGCAGTTGGGGACAGGGGCCCTATGGCTACACCTTC.

This clonotype was observed at least ten times. The rearrangement links TRBV28 to TRBJ1-1; no firm D call. CDR3 length equals 14 residues. V lost 1 base, J lost 6 bases, and 12 bases lay in between. Germline CDR1 reads MDHEN; CDR2 reads SYDVKM. The CDR3 here is CASSLLRVGAEAFF. The CDR3, as DNA: TGTGCCAGCAGTTTATTGAGGGTTGGGGCTGAAGCTTTCTTT.